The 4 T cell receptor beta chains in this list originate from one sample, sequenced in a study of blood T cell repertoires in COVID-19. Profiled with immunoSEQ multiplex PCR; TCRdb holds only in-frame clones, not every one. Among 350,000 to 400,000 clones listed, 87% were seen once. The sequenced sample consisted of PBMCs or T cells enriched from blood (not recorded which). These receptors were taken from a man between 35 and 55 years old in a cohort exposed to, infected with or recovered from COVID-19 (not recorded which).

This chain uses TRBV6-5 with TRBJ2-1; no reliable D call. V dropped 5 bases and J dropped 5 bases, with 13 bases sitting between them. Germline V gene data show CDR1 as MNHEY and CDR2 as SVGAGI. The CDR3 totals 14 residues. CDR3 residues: CASSTGYLNNEQFF. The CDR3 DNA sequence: TGTGCCAGCAGTACCGGGTATCTGAACAATGAGCAGTTCTTC.

The DNA of the CDR3 is TGTGCCAGCAGCCAAGAGAGTGGGAAACGGGGAGATACGCAGTATTTT. It yields the protein CASSQESGKRGDTQYF. The V call is TRBV14, the J call TRBJ2-3; D perhaps matches TRBD2 (5 bases). CDR1 is SGHDN and CDR2 is FVKESK in the germline V gene. This CDR3 spans 16 amino acids. V was trimmed by 0 bases and J by 5 bases, leaving 15 bases between them.

CDR3 region: CASSLGGAYSNQPQHF. The CDR3 bases are TGTGCCAGCAGCCTAGGAGGGGCTTATAGCAATCAGCCCCAGCATTTT. The chain recombines TRBV3-1 (or the pseudogene TRBV3-2) with TRBJ1-5; weak D call: TRBD1 (5 bases). The germline gives CDR1 LGHDT, CDR2 YNNKEL (reference sequence). The CDR3 extends over 16 amino acids. The ends were cut back, 4 bases at V and 0 bases at J, with 13 bases in the middle.

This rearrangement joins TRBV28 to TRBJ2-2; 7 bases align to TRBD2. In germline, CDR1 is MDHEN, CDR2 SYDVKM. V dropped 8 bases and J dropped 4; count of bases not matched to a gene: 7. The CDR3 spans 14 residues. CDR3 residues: CASGGGSRTGELFF. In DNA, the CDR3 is TGTGCCAGCGGGGGGGGGTCCCGCACCGGGGAGCTGTTTTTT.